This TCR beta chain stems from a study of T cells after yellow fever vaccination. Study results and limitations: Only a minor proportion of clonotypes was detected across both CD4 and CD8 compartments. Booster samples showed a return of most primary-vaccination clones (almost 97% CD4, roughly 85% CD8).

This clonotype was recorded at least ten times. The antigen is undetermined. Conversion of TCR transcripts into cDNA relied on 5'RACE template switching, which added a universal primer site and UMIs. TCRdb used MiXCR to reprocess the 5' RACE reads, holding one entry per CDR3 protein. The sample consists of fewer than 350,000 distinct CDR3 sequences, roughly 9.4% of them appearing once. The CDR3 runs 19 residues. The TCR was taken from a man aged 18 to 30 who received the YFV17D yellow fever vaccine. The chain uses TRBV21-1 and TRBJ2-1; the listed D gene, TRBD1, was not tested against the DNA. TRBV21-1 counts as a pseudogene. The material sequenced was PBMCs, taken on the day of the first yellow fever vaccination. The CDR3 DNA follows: TGTGCCAGCAGCAAAGAGAGGAACGGGGGGGCCCCGTCCTACAATGAGCAGTTCTTC. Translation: CASSKERNGGAPSYNEQFF.